Below, 24 T cell receptor beta chains from the same sample are listed, as sequenced in a study of T cell responses to AZD1222 COVID-19 vaccine. Some clones are missing from TCRdb's copy, which holds only in-frame ones; the method was immunoSEQ multiplex PCR. The sample records about 140,000 clones, around 93% being singletons. The material was peripheral blood, obtained 28 days after the second AZD1222 dose. The receptors derive from an adult who received the AZD1222 COVID-19 vaccine.

The sample holds a few counts of this clone. The chain recombines TRBV28 with TRBJ1-4, with 7 bases identical to TRBD1. Germline trimming cut 2 bases from V and 4 bases from J; bases unmatched to any gene: 7. The CDR3 runs 16 residues. Germline-derived CDR1 and CDR2 are MDHEN and SYDVKM. The CDR3 DNA is TGTGCCAGCAGTTTACCTACCGGGACAGATAATGAAAAACTGTTTTTT. This gives the protein CASSLPTGTDNEKLFF.

The genes are TRBV28 and TRBJ1-2; 7 bases line up with TRBD1. The length of the CDR3 is 15 residues. Germline loops: CDR1 MDHEN, CDR2 SYDVKM. V trimming: 3 bases; J trimming: 3 bases; junction bases outside the gene matches: 7. The CDR3 coding sequence is TGTGCCAGCAGTTTTAGGGGGCGGGGCGACTATGGCTACACCTTC. Its translation is CASSFRGRGDYGYTF.

The chain is built from TRBV6-1 and TRBJ2-5; D possibly corresponds to TRBD2 (5 bases). This CDR3 region has 14 residues. Looked up from germline, CDR1 is MNHNS and CDR2 is SASEGT. Deletions cut 1 base from V and 2 bases from J, with 8 bases between. CDR3 nucleotide sequence: TGTGCCAGCAGTGAAGGGACGGGGCAAGAGACCCAGTACTTC. Translating it yields CASSEGTGQETQYF.

V gene TRBV28 combines with J gene TRBJ1-2, with D uncertain. Germline V CDR1 and CDR2: MDHEN, SYDVKM. This CDR3 region has 14 residues. The V gene lost 6 bases and the J gene lost 11 bases, with 22 bases spanning the gap. CDR3 sequence reads: CASSPKAGHPEYTF. The CDR3 nucleotides read TGTGCCAGCAGCCCAAAGGCGGGTCATCCTGAGTACACCTTC.

The chain recombines TRBV6-5 with TRBJ2-1; unclear D gene. The CDR3 runs 15 residues. Germline V gives CDR1 MNHEY, CDR2 SVGAGI. Between the trimmed V and J ends, which lost 2 bases and 0 bases, there was a span of 8 bases. DNA of the CDR3: TGTGCCAGCAGTTACAGGGAAAGCTCCTACAATGAGCAGTTCTTC. Translation: CASSYRESSYNEQFF.

The rearrangement links TRBV27 to TRBJ1-6; no reliable D call. CDR1 is MNHEY, CDR2 SMNVEV, per germline (reference sequence). Between the trimmed V and J ends, which lost 2 bases and 3 bases, there was a span of 8 bases. This CDR3 spans 15 amino acids. DNA of the CDR3: TGTGCCAGCAGTTTAAGGAACGGCTATAATTCACCCCTCCACTTT. Translation: CASSLRNGYNSPLHF.

The rearrangement uses TRBV28 and TRBJ1-3, with D perhaps matching TRBD1 (6 bases). Trimming left V 6 bases short and J 2 bases short, with 11 bases between. CDR3 length equals 14 residues. Germline assignment: CDR1 MDHEN and CDR2 SYDVKM. CDR3 protein: CASSPWGPGNTIYF. The DNA of the CDR3 is TGTGCCAGCAGCCCGTGGGGGCCTGGAAACACCATATATTTT.

This chain links TRBV3-1 (or the pseudogene TRBV3-2) with TRBJ1-2, with D possibly being TRBD1 (5 bases). Germline lookup yields CDR1 LGHDT and CDR2 YNNKEL (reference sequence). The CDR3 has 14 amino acids. Trimming stripped 2 bases from V and 4 bases from J, with 11 bases between. The CDR3 DNA sequence: TGTGCCAGCAGCCAACGGGCAGGGAGCTATGGCTACACCTTC. Its translation: CASSQRAGSYGYTF.

The chain employs TRBV18 and TRBJ1-2, with D possibly matching TRBD1 (5 bases). Germline CDR1 KGHSH, CDR2 LQKENI. The V end lost 2 bases, the J end lost 6 bases, and 16 bases lay between the germline ends. The CDR3 loop spans 15 amino acids. The CDR3 loop reads CASSPSSGRRDGYTF. The CDR3 DNA reads TGTGCCAGCTCACCAAGCTCAGGGCGACGAGATGGCTACACCTTC.

The chain carries TRBV19 and TRBJ1-1, with D perhaps matching TRBD1 (5 bases). This CDR3 comprises 15 residues. Trimming left V 6 bases short and J 1 base short, with 15 bases between. CDR1 and CDR2 (germline): LNHDA, SQIVND (reference sequence). The CDR3 is CASRKRTGGNTEAFF. The CDR3 region has the DNA TGTGCCAGTAGAAAAAGAACCGGGGGGAACACTGAAGCTTTCTTT. Full variable domain (missing parts from reference TRBV19 and TRBJ1-1): DGGITQSPKYLFRKEGQNVTLSCEQNLNHDAMYWYRQDPGQGLRLIYYSQIVNDFQKGDIAEGYSVSREKKESFPLTVTSAQKNPTAFYLCASRKRTGGNTEAFFGQGTRLTVV.

The CDR3 reads CASSLDRANGYTF. CDR3 nucleotide sequence: TGTGCCAGCAGCTTAGACAGGGCGAATGGCTACACCTTC. The chain employs TRBV7-8 and TRBJ1-2; a weak D match, TRBD1 (6 bases). The V and J ends lost 1 base and 6 bases respectively, with 9 bases between them. CDR3 length: 13 residues. Germline CDR1 is SGHVS and CDR2 is FQNEAQ. The whole variable domain, remainder taken from reference TRBV7-8 and TRBJ1-2, is GAGVSQSPRYKVAKRGQDVALRCDPISGHVSLFWYQQALGQGPEFLTYFQNEAQLDKSGLPSDRFFAERPEGSVSTLKIQRTQQEDSAVYLCASSLDRANGYTFGSGTRLTVV.

The chain employs TRBV19 and TRBJ1-5; D unclear. The CDR3 has 14 residues. V lost 3 bases and J 6 bases, leaving 12 bases between the germline ends. Germline V CDR1 and CDR2: LNHDA, SQIVND (reference sequence). The CDR3, as DNA: TGTGCCAGTAGTATCCCAGAGAGCGGTCAGCCCCAGCATTTT. Encoded protein: CASSIPESGQPQHF. The complete variable domain, with remaining parts taken from reference TRBV19 and TRBJ1-5, reads DGGITQSPKYLFRKEGQNVTLSCEQNLNHDAMYWYRQDPGQGLRLIYYSQIVNDFQKGDIAEGYSVSREKKESFPLTVTSAQKNPTAFYLCASSIPESGQPQHFGDGTRLSIL.

This sequence joins TRBV6-1 and TRBJ2-7; D unresolved. From germline, CDR1 is MNHNS and CDR2 SASEGT. This CDR3 region has 11 residues. The ends were cut back, 3 bases at V and 4 bases at J, with 4 bases in the middle. CDR3 bases: TGTGCCAGCAGTGACCTTTACGAGCAGTACTTC. Amino acids: CASSDLYEQYF.

This rearrangement joins TRBV29-1 to TRBJ1-1; no clear D. The CDR3 is 13 amino acids. Trimming left V 4 bases short and J 1 base short, with 10 bases between. Germline V CDR1 and CDR2: SQVTM, ANQGSEA. The CDR3 bases are TGCAGCGTTGGAGGCGTTTGGAACACTGAAGCTTTCTTT. It encodes CSVGGVWNTEAFF.

The rearrangement links TRBV6-2 or TRBV6-3 to TRBJ2-1; the D gene is possibly TRBD2 (7 bases). V lost 3 bases, J lost 3 bases, and 15 bases lay in between. This CDR3 has 16 amino acids. Germline V gene sequence: CDR1 MNHEY, CDR2 SVGEGT. CDR3 residues: CASSYTGGGRYNEQFF. In nucleotides, the CDR3 is TGTGCCAGCAGTTATACGGGGGGCGGCCGCTACAATGAGCAGTTCTTC.

V usage is TRBV7-2 and J usage is TRBJ2-1; D is unresolved. The CDR3 runs 13 residues. Trimming cost V 1 base and J 4 bases, with 5 bases left between them. CDR1 is SGHTA and CDR2 is FQGNSA in the germline V gene. CDR3 nucleotides: TGTGCCAGCAGCTTAGAACTTTACAATGAGCAGTTCTTC. Residues: CASSLELYNEQFF.

This chain connects TRBV27 to TRBJ2-7, with 7 nucleotides matching TRBD2. The CDR3 runs 15 residues. Trimming cost V 6 bases and J 7 bases; bases outside gene matches: 15. Germline values: CDR1 MNHEY, CDR2 SMNVEV (reference sequence). The CDR3 DNA reads as TGTGCCAGCAGCTTGTGGGCGGGAGAAGATAGAGAGCAGTACTTC. Its protein is CASSLWAGEDREQYF.

This sequence joins TRBV7-2 and TRBJ1-6; TRBD1 might be the D (6 bases). The CDR3 consists of 15 residues. V lost 5 bases, J lost 6 bases, and 14 bases lay in between. Germline V lookup: CDR1 SGHTA, CDR2 FQGNSA. The CDR3 bases are TGTGCCAGCAGCCCCCAGGGACAATTTAATTCACCCCTCCACTTT. Protein product: CASSPQGQFNSPLHF. Full variable domain (rest looked up from reference TRBV7-2 and TRBJ1-6): GAGVSQSPSNKVTEKGKDVELRCDPISGHTALYWYRQSLGQGLEFLIYFQGNSAPDKSGLPSDRFSAERTGGSVSTLTIQRTQQEDSAVYLCASSPQGQFNSPLHFGNGTRLTVT.

This chain links TRBV19 with TRBJ2-1, with TRBD1 as a possible D gene (5 bases). V lost 4 bases, J lost 6 bases, and 13 bases lay in between. The CDR3 length is 14 residues. CDR1 and CDR2 from the germline V gene are LNHDA and SQIVND (reference sequence). CDR3 residues: CASSKQVFINEQFF. CDR3 in DNA: TGTGCCAGTAGTAAACAGGTCTTTATCAATGAGCAGTTCTTC.

This chain links TRBV5-1 with TRBJ2-5; the D is unclear. Germline values: CDR1 SGHRS, CDR2 YFSETQ. Trimming removed 0 bases from V and 1 base from J, with 7 bases in between. The CDR3 totals 14 residues. CDR3 DNA sequence: TGCGCCAGCAGCTTGGCCGGCAGCCAAGAGACCCAGTACTTC. Encoded protein: CASSLAGSQETQYF. The full variable domain, rest sourced from reference TRBV5-1 and TRBJ2-5, is KAGVTQTPRYLIKTRGQQVTLSCSPISGHRSVSWYQQTPGQGLQFLFEYFSETQRNKGNFPGRFSGRQFSNSRSEMNVSTLELGDSALYLCASSLAGSQETQYFGPGTRLLVL.

J is TRBJ2-1 and V is TRBV7-9; no firm D call. Germline-derived CDR1 and CDR2 are SEHNR and FQNEAQ (reference sequence). Trimming removed 5 bases from V and 4 bases from J, with 18 bases in between. The CDR3 runs 16 residues. CDR3 amino acids: CASSSSPTIAYNEQFF. In DNA, the CDR3 is TGTGCCAGCAGCAGCTCCCCCACCATAGCATACAATGAGCAGTTCTTC.

V gene TRBV10-3 combines with J gene TRBJ2-2, with D perhaps TRBD1 or TRBD2 (5 bases each). CDR1 ENHRY and CDR2 SYGVKD come from the germline V gene. The V end lost 5 bases, the J end lost 3 bases, and 16 bases lay between the germline ends. The CDR3 runs to 16 residues. CDR3 nucleotide sequence: TGTGCCATCAGTCAGGGCCCGAGGGCGGACACCGGGGAGCTGTTTTTT. As protein: CAISQGPRADTGELFF.

This chain connects TRBV7-3 to TRBJ2-1; 9 positions match TRBD2. Losses at the gene ends were 2 bases for V and 7 bases for J; bases not matched to a gene: 3. CDR1 and CDR2 from the germline V gene are SGHTA and FQGTGA. This CDR3 has 14 residues. The DNA of the CDR3 is TGTGCCAGCAGCTTAGGCGGGAGGGGGAATGAGCAGTTCTTC. Residues: CASSLGGRGNEQFF.

The rearrangement uses TRBV5-1 and TRBJ2-7, with 7 bases fitting TRBD1. Germline CDR1 and CDR2: SGHRS and YFSETQ. The V gene end was trimmed by 5 bases and the J gene end by 2 bases; junction bases not matched to a gene: 4. This CDR3 contains 13 residues. The DNA for the CDR3 is TGCGCCAGCAGTAGGGACAGACCCTACGAGCAGTACTTC. Translation: CASSRDRPYEQYF.